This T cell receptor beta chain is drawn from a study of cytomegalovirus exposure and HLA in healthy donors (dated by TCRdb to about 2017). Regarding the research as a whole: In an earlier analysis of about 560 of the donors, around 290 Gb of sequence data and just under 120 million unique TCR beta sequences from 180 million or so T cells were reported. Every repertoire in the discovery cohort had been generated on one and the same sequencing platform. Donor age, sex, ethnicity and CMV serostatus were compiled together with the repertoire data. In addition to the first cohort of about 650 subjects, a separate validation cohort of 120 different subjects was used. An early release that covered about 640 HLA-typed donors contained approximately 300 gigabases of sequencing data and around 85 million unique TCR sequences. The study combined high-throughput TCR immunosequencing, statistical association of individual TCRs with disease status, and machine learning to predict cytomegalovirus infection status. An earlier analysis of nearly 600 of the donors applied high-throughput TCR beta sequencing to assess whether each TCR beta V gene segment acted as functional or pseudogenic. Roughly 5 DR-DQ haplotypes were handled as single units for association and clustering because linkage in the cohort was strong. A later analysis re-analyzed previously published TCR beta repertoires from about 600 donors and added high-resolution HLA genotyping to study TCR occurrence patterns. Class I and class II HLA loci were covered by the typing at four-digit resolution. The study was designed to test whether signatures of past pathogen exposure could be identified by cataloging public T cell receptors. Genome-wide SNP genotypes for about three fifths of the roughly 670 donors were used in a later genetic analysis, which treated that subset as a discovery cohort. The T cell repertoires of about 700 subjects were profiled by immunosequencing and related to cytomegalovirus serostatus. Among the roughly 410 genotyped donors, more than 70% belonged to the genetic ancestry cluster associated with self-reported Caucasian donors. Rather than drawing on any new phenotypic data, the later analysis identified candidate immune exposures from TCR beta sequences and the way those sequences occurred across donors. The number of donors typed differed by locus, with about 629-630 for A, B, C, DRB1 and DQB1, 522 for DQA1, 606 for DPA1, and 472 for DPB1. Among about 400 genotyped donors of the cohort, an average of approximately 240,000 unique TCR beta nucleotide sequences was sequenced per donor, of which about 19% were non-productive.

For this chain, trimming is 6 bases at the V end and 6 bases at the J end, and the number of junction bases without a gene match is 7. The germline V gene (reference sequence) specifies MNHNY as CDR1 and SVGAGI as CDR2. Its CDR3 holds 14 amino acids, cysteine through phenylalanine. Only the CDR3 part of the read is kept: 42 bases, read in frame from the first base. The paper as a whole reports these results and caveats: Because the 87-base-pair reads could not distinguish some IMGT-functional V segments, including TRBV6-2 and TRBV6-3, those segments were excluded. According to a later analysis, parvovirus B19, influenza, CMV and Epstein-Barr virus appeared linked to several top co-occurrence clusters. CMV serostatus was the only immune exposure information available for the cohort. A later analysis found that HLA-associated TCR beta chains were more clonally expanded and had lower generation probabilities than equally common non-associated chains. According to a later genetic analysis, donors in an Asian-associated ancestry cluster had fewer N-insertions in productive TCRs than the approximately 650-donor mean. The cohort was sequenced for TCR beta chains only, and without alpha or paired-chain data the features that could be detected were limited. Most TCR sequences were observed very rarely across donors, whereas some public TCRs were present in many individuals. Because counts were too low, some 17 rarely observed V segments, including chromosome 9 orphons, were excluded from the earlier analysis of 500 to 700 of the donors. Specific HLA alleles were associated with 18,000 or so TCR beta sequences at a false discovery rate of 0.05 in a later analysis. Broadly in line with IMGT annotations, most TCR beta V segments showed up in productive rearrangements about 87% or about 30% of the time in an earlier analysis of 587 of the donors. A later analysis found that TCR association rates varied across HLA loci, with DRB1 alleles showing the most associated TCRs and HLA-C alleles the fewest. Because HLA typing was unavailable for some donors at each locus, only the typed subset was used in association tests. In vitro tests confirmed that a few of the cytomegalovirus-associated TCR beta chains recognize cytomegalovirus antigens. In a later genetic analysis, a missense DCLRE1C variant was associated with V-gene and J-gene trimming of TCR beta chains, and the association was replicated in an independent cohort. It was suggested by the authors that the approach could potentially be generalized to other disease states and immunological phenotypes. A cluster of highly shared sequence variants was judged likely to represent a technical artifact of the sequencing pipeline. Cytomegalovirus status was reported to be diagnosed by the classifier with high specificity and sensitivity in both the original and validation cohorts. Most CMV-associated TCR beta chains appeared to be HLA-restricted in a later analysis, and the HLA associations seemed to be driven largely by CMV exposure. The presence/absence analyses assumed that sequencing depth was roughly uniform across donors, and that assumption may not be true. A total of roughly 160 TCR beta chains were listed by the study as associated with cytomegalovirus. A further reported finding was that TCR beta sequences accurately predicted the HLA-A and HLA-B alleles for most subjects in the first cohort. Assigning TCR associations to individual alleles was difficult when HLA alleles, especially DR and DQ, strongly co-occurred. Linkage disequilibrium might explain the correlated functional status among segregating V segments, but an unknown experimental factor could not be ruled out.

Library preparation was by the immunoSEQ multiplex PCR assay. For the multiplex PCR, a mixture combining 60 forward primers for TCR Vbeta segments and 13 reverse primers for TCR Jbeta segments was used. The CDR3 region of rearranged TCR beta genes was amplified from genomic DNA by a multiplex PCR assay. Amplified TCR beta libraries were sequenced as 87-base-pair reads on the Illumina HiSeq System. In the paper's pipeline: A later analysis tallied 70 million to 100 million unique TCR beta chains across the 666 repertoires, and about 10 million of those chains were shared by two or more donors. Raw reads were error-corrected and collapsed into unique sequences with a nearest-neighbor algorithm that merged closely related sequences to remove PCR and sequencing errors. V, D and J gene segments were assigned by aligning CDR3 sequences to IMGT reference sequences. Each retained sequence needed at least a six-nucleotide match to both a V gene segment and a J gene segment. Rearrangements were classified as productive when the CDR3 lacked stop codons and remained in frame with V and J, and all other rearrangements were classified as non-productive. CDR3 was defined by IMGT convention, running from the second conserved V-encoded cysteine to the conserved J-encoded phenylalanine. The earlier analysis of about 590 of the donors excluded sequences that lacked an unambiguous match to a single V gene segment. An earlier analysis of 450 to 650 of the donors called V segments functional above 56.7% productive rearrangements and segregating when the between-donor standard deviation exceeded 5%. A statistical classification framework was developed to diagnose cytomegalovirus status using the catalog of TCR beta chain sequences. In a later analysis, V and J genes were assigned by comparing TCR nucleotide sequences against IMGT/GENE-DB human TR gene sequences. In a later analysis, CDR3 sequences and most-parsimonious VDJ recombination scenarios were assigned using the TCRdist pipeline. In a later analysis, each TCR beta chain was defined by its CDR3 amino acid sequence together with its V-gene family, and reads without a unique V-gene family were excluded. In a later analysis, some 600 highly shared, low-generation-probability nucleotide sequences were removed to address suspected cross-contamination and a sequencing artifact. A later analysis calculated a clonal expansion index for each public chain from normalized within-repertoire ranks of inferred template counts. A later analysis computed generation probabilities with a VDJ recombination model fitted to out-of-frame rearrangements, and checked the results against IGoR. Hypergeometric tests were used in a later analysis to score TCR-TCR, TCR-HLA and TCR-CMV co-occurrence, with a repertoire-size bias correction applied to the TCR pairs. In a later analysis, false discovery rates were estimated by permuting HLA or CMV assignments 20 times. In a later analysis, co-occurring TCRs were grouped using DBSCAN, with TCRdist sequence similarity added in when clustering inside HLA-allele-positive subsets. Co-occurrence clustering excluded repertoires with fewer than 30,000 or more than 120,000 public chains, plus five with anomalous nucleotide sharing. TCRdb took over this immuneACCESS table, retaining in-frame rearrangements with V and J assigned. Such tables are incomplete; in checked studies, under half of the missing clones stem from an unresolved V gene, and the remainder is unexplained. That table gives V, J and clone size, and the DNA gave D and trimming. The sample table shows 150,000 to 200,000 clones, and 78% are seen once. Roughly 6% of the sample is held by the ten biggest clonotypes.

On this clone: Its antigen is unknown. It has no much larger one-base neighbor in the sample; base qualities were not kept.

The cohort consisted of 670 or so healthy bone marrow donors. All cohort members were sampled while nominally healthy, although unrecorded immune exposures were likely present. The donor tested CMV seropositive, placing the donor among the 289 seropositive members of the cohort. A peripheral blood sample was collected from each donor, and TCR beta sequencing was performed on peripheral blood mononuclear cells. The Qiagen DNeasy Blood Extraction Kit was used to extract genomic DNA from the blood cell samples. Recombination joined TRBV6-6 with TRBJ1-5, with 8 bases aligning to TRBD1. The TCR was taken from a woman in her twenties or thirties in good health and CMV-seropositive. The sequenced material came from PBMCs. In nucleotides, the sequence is TGTGCCAGCAGCCCTGGACAGGGTGGTCAGCCCCAGCATTTT. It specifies CASSPGQGGQPQHF.